The 29 T cell receptor beta chains below come from one sample, sequenced in a study of prognosis after radiotherapy for stage I lung cancer. Starting from genomic DNA, TCR beta CDR3 was amplified through two-round multiplex PCR. Amplification in first-round PCR relied on primers specific to each TRBV and TRBJ gene. TCRdb re-called the multiplex PCR reads with MiXCR, one entry per CDR3 protein. The profile shows about 31,000 distinct CDR3 sequences, about 42% of them singletons. The starting material was PBMCs, obtained before or after stereotactic body radiation therapy (not recorded which). The receptors shown here come from a donor aged 50 or older with non-small cell lung cancer.

A word on this clonotype: The likely explanation is a read error, given a far larger clone one base away. The rearrangement links TRBV6-8 to TRBJ2-3; TRBD2 matches 14 bases. The CDR3 runs 17 residues. Germline CDR1 reads MNHGY; CDR2 reads SAAAGT. CDR3 in amino acids: CASSYPGTSGGPDTKYF. The CDR3 DNA reads TGTGCCAGCAGTTACCCCGGGACTAGCGGGGGTCCAGATACGAAGTATTTT.

Worth noting for this clonotype: With a much larger clone just one base away, this may be a read error. The chain carries TRBV6-2 or TRBV6-3 and TRBJ1-1; the D gene is possibly TRBD1 (5 bases). CDR1 and CDR2 from the germline V gene are MNHEY and SVGEGT. This CDR3 comprises 11 residues. CDR3 in amino acids: CASSQGTGAFF. The CDR3 bases are TGTGCCAGCAGTCAGGGAACTGGAGCTTTCTTT.

This clonotype was picked up many times. V is TRBV20-1 and J is TRBJ1-1, with 11 bases matching TRBD1. CDR1 DFQATT and CDR2 SNEGSKA come from the germline V gene (reference sequence). The CDR3 extends over 14 amino acids. The V and J ends lost 6 bases and 7 bases, in that order; junction bases with no gene match: 10. The CDR3 region is CSAEPGQGGYEAFF. The CDR3 DNA follows: TGCAGTGCCGAACCGGGACAGGGGGGTTATGAAGCTTTCTTT.

As concerns this clonotype: One end of the junction fails to match germline, which may point to a read error. The chain links TRBV24-1 to TRBJ2-5, with 10 bases identical to TRBD1. Germline V gives CDR1 KGHDR, CDR2 SFDVKD. The CDR3 loop spans 14 amino acids. CDR3 residues: CASSDRGREETQYF. The CDR3 bases are TGTGCCAGCAGTGACAGGGGGCGGGAGGAGACCCAGTACTTC.

This clonotype was counted many times. The V and J genes are TRBV7-3 and TRBJ1-1, with D unresolved. The CDR3 contains 13 residues. From germline, CDR1 is SGHTA and CDR2 FQGTGA. The germline V and J ends were trimmed by 5 bases and 5 bases, with 12 bases remaining between them. CDR3 nucleotide sequence: TGTGCCAGCAGCGCAACTCGGGCAACTGAAGCTTTCTTT. It specifies CASSATRATEAFF.

This clonotype showed up many times. V is TRBV11-2 and J is TRBJ2-1; the match to TRBD1 covers 8 bases. CDR1 is SGHAT, CDR2 FQNNGV, per germline. This CDR3 has 15 residues. The junction had 11 bases not matched to a gene; V was cut back by 5 bases and J by 8 bases. CDR3 residues: CASSPRPMTGDEQFF. The CDR3, as DNA: TGTGCCAGCAGCCCCCGACCCATGACAGGGGATGAGCAGTTCTTC. The full variable domain, in which reference TRBV11-2 and TRBJ2-1 provide the parts outside the CDR3, is EAGVAQSPRYKIIEKRQSVAFWCNPISGHATLYWYQQILGQGPKLLIQFQNNGVVDDSQLPKDRFSAERLKGVDSTLKIQPAKLEDSAVYLCASSPRPMTGDEQFFGPGTRLTVL.

Turning to this clonotype: A read error likely explains this, since a far larger clone differs by one base. The V and J genes are TRBV6-1 and TRBJ2-1, with D maybe TRBD2 (6 bases). CDR3 length equals 16 residues. CDR1 is MNHNS, CDR2 SASEGT, per germline. V lost 3 bases and J lost 3, with 15 bases in between. The CDR3 sequence is CASSDSAIGGYNEQFF. CDR3 DNA: TGTGCCAGCAGTGACTCGGCTATCGGGGGCTACAATGAGCAGTTCTTC.

The chain links TRBV28 to TRBJ2-2, with 8 bases that match TRBD1. The CDR3 contains 15 residues. V dropped 6 bases and J dropped 9; count of bases not matched to a gene: 12. Germline assignment: CDR1 MDHEN and CDR2 SYDVKM. This chain's CDR3 is CASRPDRGHTWELFF. The CDR3 nucleotides read TGTGCCAGCAGACCCGACAGGGGTCACACTTGGGAGCTGTTTTTT.

The chain couples TRBV12-3 or TRBV12-4 to TRBJ1-2; D gene unclear. The CDR3 runs to 13 residues. V dropped 5 bases and J dropped 5 bases, with 12 bases sitting between them. The CDR3 loop is CASSERDRYGYTF. DNA for the CDR3: TGTGCCAGCAGTGAACGAGACCGTTATGGCTACACCTTC.

There are many counts of this clonotype. The chain carries TRBV13 and TRBJ2-3; 13 nucleotides agree with TRBD2. CDR3 length: 19 residues. The germline CDR1 and CDR2 sequences are PRHDT and FYEKMQ (reference sequence). The ends lost 5 bases at V and 0 bases at J; junction bases unmatched: 11. The CDR3 sequence: CASSPRGGLAGTSTDTQYF. CDR3 DNA sequence: TGTGCCAGCAGCCCGAGGGGGGGACTAGCGGGGACTAGCACAGATACGCAGTATTTT.

The chain couples TRBV11-3 to TRBJ2-7, with D tentatively TRBD1 (6 bases). The germline CDR1 and CDR2 sequences are SGHNT and YENEEA. Trimming took 5 bases from V and 5 from J, leaving 16 bases between them. The CDR3 is made up of 14 amino acids. CDR3 sequence: CASSPRTAGNEQYF. CDR3 sequence (DNA): TGTGCCAGCAGCCCGCGGACAGCCGGTAACGAGCAGTACTTC. The variable domain in full, with the rest retrieved from reference TRBV11-3 and TRBJ2-7, is EAGVVQSPRYKIIEKKQPVAFWCNPISGHNTLYWYLQNLGQGPELLIRYENEEAVDDSQLPKDRFSAERLKGVDSTLKIQPAELGDSAVYLCASSPRTAGNEQYFGPGTRLTVT.

The chain combines TRBV6-2 or TRBV6-3 with TRBJ1-6; perhaps TRBD1 as D (5 bases). The CDR3 is 16 residues long. The V and J ends lost 4 bases and 8 bases respectively, with 18 bases between them. CDR1 is MNHEY, CDR2 SVGEGT, per germline. DNA of the CDR3: TGTGCCAGCAGTTTTCGGGACCCGAAGTTTGATTCACCCCTCCACTTT. Its protein is CASSFRDPKFDSPLHF.

In the case of this clonotype: A much larger clone is a single base away; this may be a read error. The chain has TRBV11-3 and TRBJ2-1, with D uncertain. CDR3 length: 11 residues. Germline V CDR1 and CDR2: SGHNT, YENEEA. CDR3 nucleotides: TGTGCCAGCATTTCCCAGGTAGAGCAGCTCTTC. As protein: CASISQVEQLF.

Ten or more counts support this clonotype. The chain couples TRBV5-6 to TRBJ2-5; 7 nucleotides agree with TRBD1. The CDR3 runs 15 residues. Germline CDR1 reads SGHDT; CDR2 reads YYEEEE. Trimming removed 3 bases from V and 5 bases from J; junction bases left unmatched: 10. The CDR3 protein is CASSWGPRGQETQYF. CDR3 DNA sequence: TGTGCCAGCAGCTGGGGGCCAAGGGGGCAGGAGACCCAGTACTTC. Full variable domain (rest looked up from reference TRBV5-6 and TRBJ2-5): DAGVTQSPTHLIKTRGQQVTLRCSPKSGHDTVSWYQQALGQGPQFIFQYYEEEERQRGNFPDRFSGHQFPNYSSELNVNALLLGDSALYLCASSWGPRGQETQYFGPGTRLLVL.

This clonotype was detected ten times or more. This chain connects TRBV10-3 to TRBJ1-4, with a tentative D call TRBD1 (5 bases). The CDR3 loop spans 15 amino acids. Deletions cut 3 bases from V and 3 bases from J, with 11 bases between. Germline values: CDR1 ENHRY, CDR2 SYGVKD. CDR3 sequence reads: CAISDDVGPNEKLFF. The CDR3 DNA reads as TGTGCCATCAGTGACGATGTGGGGCCTAATGAAAAACTGTTTTTT.

V gene TRBV20-1 combines with J gene TRBJ2-2; D possibly corresponds to TRBD2 (6 bases). Trimming stripped 5 bases from V and 4 bases from J, with 14 bases between. CDR1 and CDR2 (germline): DFQATT, SNEGSKA (reference sequence). The length of the CDR3 is 14 residues. The CDR3 DNA reads TGCAGTGCTCGACCCGGAGGGACCACCGGGGAGCTGTTTTTT. It yields the protein CSARPGGTTGELFF.

This clonotype turned up a few times. This may arise from a read error, as a much more abundant clone is one base away. The chain is built from TRBV5-6 and TRBJ1-6; maybe TRBD1 (6 bases). CDR1 is SGHDT and CDR2 is YYEEEE in the germline V gene. Trimming removed 3 bases from V and 6 bases from J, with 10 bases in between. CDR3 size: 14 residues. CDR3 amino acids: CASSWDMGNSPLHF. The CDR3 DNA follows: TGTGCCAGCAGCTGGGACATGGGTAATTCACCCCTCCACTTT.

The V gene is TRBV18, the J gene TRBJ2-7; D uncertain. Looked up from germline, CDR1 is KGHSH and CDR2 is LQKENI. V lost 3 bases, J lost 6 bases, and 12 bases lay in between. This CDR3 region has 13 residues. The CDR3 spells CASSPTERGEQYF. The CDR3 DNA reads as TGTGCCAGCTCACCCACAGAGCGCGGCGAGCAGTACTTC.

V gene TRBV6-1 combines with J gene TRBJ2-1, with 7 bases aligning to TRBD2. Losses at the gene ends were 5 bases for V and 0 bases for J; bases not matched to a gene: 4. Germline loops: CDR1 MNHNS, CDR2 SASEGT. This CDR3 has 15 residues. CDR3 sequence reads: CASSSGASSYNEQFF. Written as DNA, the CDR3 is TGTGCCAGCAGTAGCGGGGCTAGCTCCTACAATGAGCAGTTCTTC.

The CDR3 DNA is TGCGCCAGCAGCTTGGGGGGGACAGGGGGCTACGCGAACACCGGGGAGCTGTTTTTT. It is translated as CASSLGGTGGYANTGELFF. The rearrangement links TRBV5-1 to TRBJ2-2, with TRBD1 matching over 12 bases. With 0 bases clipped from V and 0 bases from J, the junction kept 6 bases outside the gene matches. The length of the CDR3 is 19 residues. CDR1 is SGHRS and CDR2 is YFSETQ in the germline V gene.

V and J are TRBV6-1 and TRBJ2-7; D is unclear. The CDR3 totals 13 residues. Trimming took 1 base from V and 3 from J, leaving 7 bases between them. The germline CDR1 and CDR2 sequences are MNHNS and SASEGT. As DNA, the CDR3 is TGTGCCAGCAGTGAAGTCCACAACTACGAGCAGTACTTC. It is translated as CASSEVHNYEQYF.

This clonotype has at least ten counts. The chain joins TRBV5-4 to TRBJ1-2, with D perhaps TRBD1 (5 bases). V was cut by 4 bases and J by 3 bases, with 16 bases left in between. The CDR3 spans 15 residues. Germline-derived CDR1 and CDR2 are SGHNT and YYREEE (reference sequence). The CDR3 loop reads CASSPRGRTDYGYTF. Here the CDR3 DNA reads TGTGCCAGCAGCCCCCGGGGCAGAACAGACTATGGCTACACCTTC.

This clonotype was counted many times. The chain uses TRBV3-1 and TRBJ1-3; weak D call: TRBD1 (5 bases). The V end lost 0 bases, the J end lost 1 base, and 7 bases lay between the germline ends. This CDR3 has 15 residues. The germline gives CDR1 LGHDT, CDR2 YNNKEL (reference sequence). The CDR3 bases are TGTGCCAGCAGCCAAGATGGGGGATCTGGAAACACCATATATTTT. Residues: CASSQDGGSGNTIYF.

The V gene is TRBV28, the J gene TRBJ1-2; TRBD1 agrees at 9 bases. CDR3 length equals 18 residues. V trimming: 10 bases; J trimming: 0 bases; junction bases outside the gene matches: 18. Germline CDR1 and CDR2: MDHEN and SYDVKM. The CDR3 nucleotides are TGTGCCATTCTGGGCGGGACAGGGCCTTTTCTAGCTAACTATGGCTACACCTTC. It yields the protein CAILGGTGPFLANYGYTF.

This clonotype was counted many times. This chain connects TRBV4-1 to TRBJ2-5, with 8 bases aligning to TRBD1. The J segment lost 9 bases and the V segment lost 0 bases, leaving 9 bases of the junction unmatched. This CDR3 has 15 amino acids. Germline V gene lookup returns CDR1 MGHRA and CDR2 YSYEKL. The CDR3 reads CASSQEETGGRAQYF. The CDR3 DNA follows: TGCGCCAGCAGCCAAGAGGAAACAGGGGGAAGGGCCCAGTACTTC.

This clonotype was counted a few times. Being one base from a much bigger clone, this may be a read error. This chain links TRBV7-9 with TRBJ2-5; 8 nucleotides line up with TRBD2. From germline, CDR1 is SEHNR and CDR2 FQNEAQ (reference sequence). The CDR3 totals 14 residues. V lost 5 bases to trimming and J lost 3 bases; unmatched junction nucleotides: 5. CDR3 coding DNA: TGTGCCAGCAGCGCACGGGGGGGAGAAGAGACCCAGTACTTC. Encoded protein: CASSARGGEETQYF.

There are many counts of this clonotype. CDR3 nucleotides: TGTGCCAGCAGTCGAAATCGGGATAACTATGGCTACACCTTC. Its protein product is CASSRNRDNYGYTF. The chain uses TRBV6-1 and TRBJ1-2; D ambiguous. CDR3 length: 14 residues. Germline CDR1 and CDR2: MNHNS and SASEGT. Trimming removed 5 bases from V and 1 base from J, with 11 bases in between.

This clonotype was picked up many times. V and J are TRBV6-5 and TRBJ1-4, with D possibly TRBD1 on 5 matching bases. CDR3 length: 14 residues. CDR1 is MNHEY and CDR2 is SVGAGI in the germline V gene. Trimming left V 0 bases short and J 8 bases short, with 10 bases between. The CDR3 region has the DNA TGTGCCAGCAGTTACTCAGGGGATTGGGAAAAACTGTTTTTT. It codes for CASSYSGDWEKLFF.

This chain joins TRBV12-3 or TRBV12-4 and TRBJ1-2; 9 nucleotides match TRBD1. CDR3 length: 12 amino acids. V shed 10 bases, J shed 7 bases, and the junction held 7 bases outside the gene matches. CDR3 sequence reads: CAIRTGAGGYTF. CDR3 DNA: TGTGCCATTAGGACAGGGGCGGGTGGCTACACCTTC.